This section outlines one TCR beta chain sequence together with its context. V was cut by 4 bases and J by 1 base, with 8 bases left in between. Per germline, CDR1 SGHNT and CDR2 YENEEA. The CDR3 has 13 amino acids. Random hexamers served to reverse transcribe roughly 0.45 to 1 ug RNA. TCRdb used MiXCR to reprocess the immunoSEQ multiplex PCR reads, holding one entry per CDR3 protein. The table shows more than 200,000 distinct CDR3 sequences, with 80% to 95% occurring only once. This specimen comes from a study of CD8 T cells in Susac syndrome. The sample taken for sequencing was CD8+ T cells from PBMCs. The receptor's source is a human donor with multiple sclerosis. The V call is TRBV11-3, the J call TRBJ2-7; no reliable D call. The CDR3 nucleotides are TGTGCCAGCAGCTCATTGGCTTCCTACGAGCAGTACTTC. Translated, it gives CASSSLASYEQYF.